These 9 T cell receptor beta chains were all obtained from the same sample, sequenced in a study of shared clonotypes between healthy human individuals. Some clones are missing from TCRdb's copy, which holds only in-frame ones; the method was immunoSEQ multiplex PCR. The table lists some 1.5 million clones, roughly 96% of them singletons. The specimen sequenced was naive CD4+ T cells sorted from blood. Noted subset: CD45RA+ positively selected. These receptors were collected from a man younger than 40 in good health.

This clone was recorded only once. This rearrangement joins TRBV5-1 to TRBJ2-3, with TRBD1 identical over 7 bases. Germline V gene sequence: CDR1 SGHRS, CDR2 YFSETQ. This CDR3 is 15 amino acids long. The V and J ends lost 4 bases and 3 bases, in that order; junction bases with no gene match: 8. Here the CDR3 reads CASSLTGDGTDTQYF. In DNA, the CDR3 is TGCGCCAGCAGCCTTACAGGGGACGGTACAGATACGCAGTATTTT.

The J gene is TRBJ1-5, the V gene TRBV10-3; 12 positions agree with TRBD1. There are 16 residues in the CDR3. Germline CDR1 and CDR2: ENHRY and SYGVKD. V lost 4 bases, J lost 7 bases, and 8 bases stayed unmatched. In DNA, the CDR3 is TGTGCCATCAGTGCAACCGGGACAGGGGGCTACCAGCCCCAGCATTTT. Translated: CAISATGTGGYQPQHF.

This chain uses TRBV18 with TRBJ1-2; 9 bases map to TRBD1. CDR3 length equals 16 residues. J was trimmed by 4 bases and V by 3 bases; bases with no gene match: 9. Looked up from germline, CDR1 is KGHSH and CDR2 is LQKENI. The CDR3 reads CASSPYRGRLVYGYTF. The CDR3 DNA reads as TGTGCCAGCTCACCGTACAGGGGGCGTTTGGTCTATGGCTACACCTTC.

V and J are TRBV30 and TRBJ2-1; the D is unclear. The V end lost 4 bases, the J end lost 6 bases, and 10 bases lay between the germline ends. This CDR3 spans 12 amino acids. Germline loops: CDR1 GTSNPN, CDR2 SVGIG (reference sequence). The DNA of the CDR3 is TGTGCCTGGAATAGGGCCTCCAATGAGCAGTTCTTC. Amino acids: CAWNRASNEQFF.

This chain connects TRBV5-6 to TRBJ1-5; 7 positions agree with TRBD1. CDR3 length equals 15 residues. The V and J ends lost 4 bases and 5 bases, in that order; junction bases with no gene match: 9. Germline V gene sequence: CDR1 SGHDT, CDR2 YYEEEE. The CDR3, as DNA: TGTGCCAGCAGCCGAACAGGGGAGTTGGATCAGCCCCAGCATTTT. It encodes CASSRTGELDQPQHF.

This clone was seen only once. The gene calls are TRBV2 and TRBJ2-7; TRBD1 aligns across 10 bases. The CDR3 has 14 amino acids. Germline V CDR1 and CDR2: SNHLY, FYNNEI. V trimming: 5 bases; J trimming: 4 bases; junction bases outside the gene matches: 5. The CDR3 DNA reads as TGTGCCAGCAGTACCGACAGGGGGCTGTACGAGCAGTACTTC. Its protein is CASSTDRGLYEQYF.

The rearrangement uses TRBV5-4 and TRBJ2-7; possibly TRBD2 for D (6 bases). Per the germline V gene, CDR1 is SGHNT and CDR2 is YYREEE (reference sequence). The CDR3 is 16 amino acids. V shed 4 bases and J shed 2 bases, with 19 bases lying between them. CDR3 sequence reads: CASSPTYGEAAYEQYF. As DNA, the CDR3 is TGTGCCAGCAGCCCTACCTACGGGGAGGCCGCCTACGAGCAGTACTTC.

The rearrangement links TRBV27 to TRBJ2-2; D call uncertain. CDR1 is MNHEY, CDR2 SMNVEV, per germline (reference sequence). V lost 3 bases and J 9 bases, leaving 20 bases between the germline ends. CDR3 size: 16 residues. The CDR3 DNA sequence: TGTGCCAGCAGTTTGGGCCCAGGTCTACCCTACCGGGAGCTGTTTTTT. Translation: CASSLGPGLPYRELFF.

The rearrangement joins TRBV29-1 to TRBJ1-1; no clear D gene. CDR1 SQVTM and CDR2 ANQGSEA come from the germline V gene. V lost 5 bases and J 1 base, leaving 5 bases between the germline ends. The CDR3 runs to 11 residues. The CDR3 loop reads CSVIQNTEAFF. CDR3 DNA: TGCAGCGTTATCCAGAACACTGAAGCTTTCTTT. Looking up the rest from reference TRBV29-1 and TRBJ1-1 gives the full variable domain: SAVISQKPSRDICQRGTSLTIQCQVDSQVTMMFWYRQQPGQSLTLIATANQGSEATYESGFVIDKFPISRPNLTFSTLTVSNMSPEDSSIYLCSVIQNTEAFFGQGTRLTVV.